A single sample gave rise to the 13 T cell receptor beta chains below, sequenced in a study of OX40 agonist ivuxolimab in advanced cancers. Profiled with immunoSEQ multiplex PCR; TCRdb holds only in-frame clones, not every one. Of fewer than 75,000 clones in the sample, about 85% were seen once. Source: CD4+ or CD8+ T cells sorted from blood, taken in a trial of the OX40 agonist ivuxolimab. These receptors all come from an adult with an advanced solid tumor such as melanoma, head and neck, liver or kidney cancer.

The chain couples TRBV7-8 to TRBJ1-6, with TRBD1 matching 12 bases. This CDR3 contains 15 residues. J gave up 10 bases and V 2 bases, and 3 bases lay outside the gene matches. Germline CDR1 SGHVS, CDR2 FQNEAQ. The CDR3 bases are TGTGCCAGCAGCTTACGGGACAGGGGGCTCTCACCCCTCCACTTT. It specifies CASSLRDRGLSPLHF.

The chain links TRBV9 to TRBJ2-7; D is possibly TRBD1 (6 bases). The V gene's germline CDR1 is SGDLS and CDR2 YYNGEE. There are 14 residues in the CDR3. V lost 0 bases and J 2 bases, leaving 9 bases between the germline ends. The CDR3 sequence is CASSVGGDTYEQYF. Written as DNA, the CDR3 is TGTGCCAGCAGCGTAGGAGGGGACACCTACGAGCAGTACTTC.

The chain couples TRBV29-1 to TRBJ2-1; D is undetermined. There are 11 residues in the CDR3. The V end lost 2 bases, the J end lost 12 bases, and 11 bases lay between the germline ends. Germline CDR1 and CDR2: SQVTM and ANQGSEA. CDR3 loop: CSVELTELQFF. CDR3 DNA sequence: TGCAGCGTTGAATTGACCGAACTGCAGTTCTTC.

The V call is TRBV5-1, the J call TRBJ1-1, with TRBD1 matching over 7 bases. There are 15 residues in the CDR3. Germline V CDR1 and CDR2: SGHRS, YFSETQ. The V gene end was trimmed by 0 bases and the J gene end by 1 base; junction bases not matched to a gene: 3. DNA of the CDR3: TGCGCCAGCAGCTTGGCCAACAGGGGGAACACTGAAGCTTTCTTT. Its translation: CASSLANRGNTEAFF.

CDR3 loop: CAISESLAGETQYF. The CDR3 nucleotides are TGTGCCATCAGTGAGTCGCTAGCGGGGGAGACGCAGTATTTT. The chain couples TRBV10-3 to TRBJ2-3; TRBD2 agrees at 10 bases. CDR1 ENHRY and CDR2 SYGVKD come from the germline V gene. The ends lost 0 bases at V and 9 bases at J; junction bases unmatched: 3. CDR3 length: 14 residues.

The chain is built from TRBV6-5 and TRBJ1-4; D is uncertain. V gave up 4 bases and J gave up 0 bases, with 6 bases separating them. The CDR3 sequence is 14 residues long. Germline loops: CDR1 MNHEY, CDR2 SVGAGI. The CDR3 sequence: CASSSPATNEKLFF. CDR3 bases: TGTGCCAGCAGTTCCCCGGCAACTAATGAAAAACTGTTTTTT.

V is TRBV10-2 and J is TRBJ1-5; D gene uncertain. The CDR3 length is 14 residues. Germline V lookup: CDR1 WSHSY, CDR2 SAAADI. V dropped 0 bases and J dropped 4 bases, with 7 bases sitting between them. In DNA, the CDR3 is TGCGCCAGCAGTGAGTCGACATGGAATCAGCCCCAGCATTTT. Protein sequence: CASSESTWNQPQHF.

The chain has TRBV6-5 and TRBJ2-7, with D unclear. V lost 7 bases to trimming and J lost 7 bases, with 11 bases between them. Looked up from germline, CDR1 is MNHEY and CDR2 is SVGAGI. The CDR3 has 11 amino acids. The CDR3 nucleotides read TGTGCCAGCACCCAGGACCGGGAGCAGTACTTC. The encoded protein is CASTQDREQYF.

The chain uses TRBV7-2 and TRBJ1-3; 7 positions match TRBD1. Germline CDR1 and CDR2: SGHTA and FQGNSA. Trimming removed 5 bases from V and 4 bases from J; junction bases left unmatched: 11. The CDR3 contains 16 residues. The DNA for the CDR3 is TGTGCCAGCAGCGAGATGGCGAGGGGGCTCGGAAACACCATATATTTT. This encodes CASSEMARGLGNTIYF.

The V gene is TRBV21-1, the J gene TRBJ2-1. TRBV21-1 has pseudogene status. This CDR3 region has 16 residues. CDR3 residues: CASSIKPMGCYNEQFF. Written as DNA, the CDR3 is TGTGCCAGCAGCATAAAACCCATGGGGTGCTACAATGAGCAGTTCTTC.

The chain links TRBV7-8 to TRBJ2-7; the D is unclear. The germline V and J ends were trimmed by 2 bases and 12 bases, with 17 bases remaining between them. The CDR3 runs 13 residues. From germline, CDR1 is SGHVS and CDR2 FQNEAQ. The CDR3 loop is CASSLTIRASRYF. The DNA for the CDR3 is TGTGCCAGCAGCTTAACTATTCGGGCATCGCGGTACTTC.

This clone was counted between two and nine times. V usage is TRBV6-1 and J usage is TRBJ2-7; no reliable D call. This CDR3 is built from 14 residues. CDR1 MNHNS and CDR2 SASEGT come from the germline V gene. Trimming took off 7 bases at V and 0 bases at J, with 13 bases between the two ends. The DNA of the CDR3 is TGTGCCAGCACCCCCTTATTGAGCTCCTACGAGCAGTACTTC. Amino acids: CASTPLLSSYEQYF.

The chain recombines TRBV12-5 with TRBJ1-1; D gene unclear. The CDR3 runs to 13 residues. Per germline, CDR1 LGHNT and CDR2 FRNRAP. V was shortened by 7 bases and J by 1 base, with 10 bases between the two germline ends. The CDR3 DNA follows: TGTGCTAGTGCCGTACAGACGAACACTGAAGCTTTCTTT. As protein: CASAVQTNTEAFF.